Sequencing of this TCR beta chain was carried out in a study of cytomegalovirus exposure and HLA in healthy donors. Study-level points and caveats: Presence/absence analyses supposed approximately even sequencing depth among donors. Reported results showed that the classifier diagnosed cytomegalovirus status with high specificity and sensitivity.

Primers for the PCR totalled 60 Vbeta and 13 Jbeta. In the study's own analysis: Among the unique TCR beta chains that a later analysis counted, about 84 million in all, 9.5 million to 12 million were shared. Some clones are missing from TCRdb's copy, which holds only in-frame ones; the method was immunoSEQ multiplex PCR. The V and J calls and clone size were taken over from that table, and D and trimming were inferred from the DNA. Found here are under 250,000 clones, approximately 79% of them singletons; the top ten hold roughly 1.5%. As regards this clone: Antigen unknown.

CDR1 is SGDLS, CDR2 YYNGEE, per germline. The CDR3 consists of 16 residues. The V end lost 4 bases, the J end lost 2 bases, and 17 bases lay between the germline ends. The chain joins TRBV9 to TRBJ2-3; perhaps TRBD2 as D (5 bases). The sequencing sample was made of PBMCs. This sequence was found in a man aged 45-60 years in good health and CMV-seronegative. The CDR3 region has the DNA TGTGCCAGCAGCTCGCCCCCACGGGGTTCCACAGATACGCAGTATTTT. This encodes CASSSPPRGSTDTQYF.